This entry is about one T cell receptor beta chain. The antigen is unknown. Profiled with immunoSEQ multiplex PCR; TCRdb holds only in-frame clones, not every one. The sample has about 80,000 clones; approximately 85% are singletons. The sample belongs to a study of T cell responses to AZD1222 COVID-19 vaccine. Analyses pooled second doses at about 4 or about 12 weeks. General study results and limits: Following two doses of AZD1222, Spike-specific TCR breadth and depth rose. The donor group comprised mostly white British people and more females; the analysis possibly underestimated clonal diversity.

The specimen was peripheral blood, collected 28 days after the second AZD1222 dose. This TCR came from an adult who received the AZD1222 COVID-19 vaccine.

CDR3 loop: CASSIGVGNQPQHF. In DNA form, the CDR3 reads TGTGCCAGTAGTATTGGGGTAGGCAATCAGCCCCAGCATTTT. The chain is built from TRBV19 and TRBJ1-5; no clear D. V gave up 3 bases and J gave up 2 bases, with 8 bases separating them. The CDR3 covers 14 residues. Germline V gives CDR1 LNHDA, CDR2 SQIVND (reference sequence).